This passage covers 30 T cell receptor beta chains from one sample sequenced in a study of response to subunit inactivated influenza vaccine. TCRdb used MiXCR to reprocess the RT-PCR reads, holding one entry per CDR3 protein. Of fewer than 750,000 distinct CDR3 sequences listed, 12% to 15% are singletons. This sample comprised PBMCs from blood, obtained 12 days after vaccination. These receptors all come from a man aged 50 to 59 who received an inactivated influenza vaccine.

Points on this clonotype: This sequence may be a read error, since a much larger clone differs from it by one base. This chain connects TRBV5-6 to TRBJ2-3, with 9 bases fitting TRBD2. There are 20 residues in the CDR3. The germline gives CDR1 SGHDT, CDR2 YYEEEE. DNA for the CDR3: TGTGCCAGCAGCTTTGGGACTAGCATGTACGGGCCTGGCTTCACAGATGCGCAGTATTTT. It is translated as CASSFGTSMYGPGFTDAQYF.

The rearrangement joins TRBV28 to TRBJ2-3, with D possibly matching TRBD2 (6 bases). Germline loops: CDR1 MDHEN, CDR2 SYDVKM. CDR3 size: 14 residues. Trimming left V 5 bases short and J 9 bases short, with 18 bases between. CDR3 amino acids: CASSPRAGSWTQYF. CDR3 in DNA: TGTGCCAGCAGTCCCCGGGCCGGGAGTTGGACGCAGTATTTT. Complete variable domain (other parts from reference TRBV28 and TRBJ2-3): DVKVTQSSRYLVKRTGEKVFLECVQDMDHENMFWYRQDPGLGLRLIYFSYDVKMKEKGDIPEGYSVSREKKERFSLILESASTNQTSMYLCASSPRAGSWTQYFGPGTRLTVL.

This clonotype was observed a handful of times. The chain uses TRBV12-3 or TRBV12-4 and TRBJ2-1; D remains ambiguous. The CDR3 has 12 residues. V was cut by 3 bases and J by 12 bases, with 12 bases left in between. The CDR3 DNA follows: TGTGCCAGCAGTTTGAGTGCTCTCGCGCAGTTCTTC. This translates into CASSLSALAQFF.

The J gene is TRBJ2-1, the V gene TRBV12-3 or TRBV12-4; 8 bases are shared with TRBD1. The CDR3 loop spans 16 amino acids. Trimming cost V 1 base and J 8 bases; bases outside gene matches: 10. The CDR3 DNA reads TGTGCCAGCAGTTTAGTAGGGGACCCAGGGGGCTATGAGCAGTTCTTC. It yields the protein CASSLVGDPGGYEQFF.

The chain links TRBV6-2 or TRBV6-3 to TRBJ2-1; no clear D. The length of the CDR3 is 14 residues. V dropped 3 bases and J dropped 8 bases, with 14 bases sitting between them. Germline-derived CDR1 and CDR2 are MNHEY and SVGEGT. The CDR3 protein is CASSYYRVSHEQFF. DNA for the CDR3: TGTGCCAGCAGTTATTATCGAGTATCCCATGAGCAGTTCTTC.

The rearrangement links TRBV18 to TRBJ2-2; 7 bases match TRBD2. Germline trimming cut 1 base from V and 5 bases from J; bases unmatched to any gene: 4. CDR3 length: 15 amino acids. From germline, CDR1 is KGHSH and CDR2 LQKENI. CDR3 residues: CASSPRRGSTGELFF. The DNA of the CDR3 is TGTGCCAGCTCACCACGGCGGGGGAGTACCGGGGAGCTGTTTTTT.

This clonotype came up a few times. The chain links TRBV7-2 to TRBJ2-1; the D is unclear. The length of the CDR3 is 13 residues. Germline lookup yields CDR1 SGHTA and CDR2 FQGNSA. The V and J ends lost 2 bases and 2 bases respectively, with 4 bases between them. The CDR3 sequence is CASSLSTYNEQFF. The CDR3 nucleotides are TGTGCCAGCAGCTTAAGTACCTACAATGAGCAGTTCTTC.

The genes are TRBV24-1 and TRBJ2-7; D is possibly TRBD1 or TRBD2 (6 bases each). V shed 3 bases and J shed 4 bases, with 21 bases lying between them. CDR1 and CDR2 from the germline V gene are KGHDR and SFDVKD. CDR3 length: 17 residues. CDR3 sequence (DNA): TGTGCCACCAGTGATCTTAGGGGGACTCCTCACAATTACGAGCAGTACTTC. Translated, it gives CATSDLRGTPHNYEQYF.

The chain employs TRBV28 and TRBJ2-7; D could derive from TRBD1 or TRBD2 (5 bases each). Trimming removed 0 bases from V and 4 bases from J, with 13 bases in between. CDR1 MDHEN and CDR2 SYDVKM come from the germline V gene. This CDR3 contains 15 residues. The CDR3 nucleotides read TGTGCCAGCAGTTTATGGACAGTGAGACTATACGAGCAGTACTTC. Translated: CASSLWTVRLYEQYF.

This clonotype was seen a handful of times. The CDR3 nucleotides read TGCGCCAGCAGCTCTACCTCGGGGGGAGTCTATGGCTACACCTTC. It translates to CASSSTSGGVYGYTF. The V and J genes are TRBV5-1 and TRBJ1-2; weak D call: TRBD1 (5 bases). V was clipped by 3 bases and J by 4 bases, with 16 bases between them. Germline V gene sequence: CDR1 SGHRS, CDR2 YFSETQ. This CDR3 has 15 amino acids.

This rearrangement joins TRBV4-2 to TRBJ1-1, with 7 nucleotides matching TRBD1. The CDR3 loop spans 14 amino acids. In germline, CDR1 is LGHNA, CDR2 YNFKEQ. After removal of 0 bases from V and 6 bases from J, the junction contained 4 bases not matched to a gene. The CDR3, as DNA: TGTGCCAGCAGCCAAGAGGGCAGGGGGGCTGAAGCTTTCTTT. Its protein is CASSQEGRGAEAFF.

The chain links TRBV6-1 to TRBJ2-5; 7 nucleotides match TRBD1. The germline gives CDR1 MNHNS, CDR2 SASEGT. J lost 3 bases, V lost 4 bases, and 11 bases had no gene match. The CDR3 has 16 residues. CDR3 DNA sequence: TGTGCCAGCAGTGCCCGCCCTACTGGGACAGAAGAGACCCAGTACTTC. The encoded protein is CASSARPTGTEETQYF.

This clonotype was recorded at least ten times. This chain links TRBV4-2 with TRBJ2-5; 16 bases are shared with TRBD2. V lost 0 bases to trimming and J lost 4 bases; unmatched junction nucleotides: 8. The CDR3 runs to 19 residues. Germline CDR1 and CDR2: LGHNA and YNFKEQ. The CDR3 DNA follows: TGTGCCAGCAGCCAAGATCGCGGGACTAGCGGGAGGGCCGTAGAGACCCAGTACTTC. It encodes CASSQDRGTSGRAVETQYF.

The chain carries TRBV29-1 and TRBJ1-2; the match to TRBD1 covers 9 bases. The junction had 0 bases not matched to a gene; V was cut back by 4 bases and J by 3 bases. Germline CDR1 SQVTM, CDR2 ANQGSEA. This CDR3 is 12 amino acids long. CDR3 nucleotide sequence: TGCAGCGTTGGGGACAGGGACTATGGCTACACCTTC. This translates into CSVGDRDYGYTF.

The chain uses TRBV7-2 and TRBJ2-7; a weak D match, TRBD1 (5 bases). Germline assignment: CDR1 SGHTA and CDR2 FQGNSA. V lost 3 bases and J 0 bases, leaving 12 bases between the germline ends. The CDR3 covers 15 residues. The CDR3 region has the DNA TGTGCCAGCAGCTTGTATAGACAGAGCTCCTACGAGCAGTACTTC. This translates into CASSLYRQSSYEQYF.

This clonotype was observed a few times. The V gene is TRBV11-2, the J gene TRBJ2-7; TRBD2 is a possible D gene (5 bases). The CDR3 extends over 14 amino acids. Per germline, CDR1 SGHAT and CDR2 FQNNGV. Trimming shortened V by 5 bases and J by 3 bases, and 14 bases separated the two germline ends. DNA of the CDR3: TGTGCCAGCAGCCCAAGCGGTGCTTTCTACGAGCAGTACTTC. It translates to CASSPSGAFYEQYF.

V is TRBV7-2 and J is TRBJ2-5; 10 bases map to TRBD2. The trim removed 4 bases at V and 5 bases at J, leaving 7 bases unmatched. This CDR3 region has 15 residues. Germline loops: CDR1 SGHTA, CDR2 FQGNSA. CDR3 residues: CASSSPSGRRETQYF. DNA of the CDR3: TGTGCCAGCAGCTCTCCTAGCGGGAGAAGGGAGACCCAGTACTTC.

This chain joins TRBV12-3 or TRBV12-4 and TRBJ2-6; D may be TRBD2 (5 bases). The ends were cut back, 5 bases at V and 4 bases at J, with 12 bases in the middle. This CDR3 has 15 amino acids. The CDR3 is CASSTRTVGANVLTF. Here the CDR3 DNA reads TGTGCCAGCAGTACCAGGACTGTAGGGGCCAACGTCCTGACTTTC.

This clonotype was counted many times. V is TRBV7-8 and J is TRBJ2-1; 9 bases align to TRBD2. The CDR3 covers 14 residues. Germline V gene sequence: CDR1 SGHVS, CDR2 FQNEAQ. V trimming: 6 bases; J trimming: 5 bases; junction bases outside the gene matches: 5. CDR3 in amino acids: CASSFSGGDNEQFF. The DNA of the CDR3 is TGTGCCAGCAGTTTTAGCGGGGGAGACAATGAGCAGTTCTTC. The full variable domain, with the rest looked up from reference TRBV7-8 and TRBJ2-1, is GAGVSQSPRYKVAKRGQDVALRCDPISGHVSLFWYQQALGQGPEFLTYFQNEAQLDKSGLPSDRFFAERPEGSVSTLKIQRTQQEDSAVYLCASSFSGGDNEQFFGPGTRLTVL.

The gene calls are TRBV20-1 and TRBJ2-5; TRBD1 agrees at 11 bases. This CDR3 comprises 14 residues. CDR1 and CDR2 from the germline V gene are DFQATT and SNEGSKA (reference sequence). J gave up 5 bases and V 3 bases, and 5 bases lay outside the gene matches. This CDR3 reads CSARSDRGRETQYF. For the CDR3, the DNA is TGCAGTGCTAGGTCGGACAGGGGGCGTGAGACCCAGTACTTC.

The rearrangement links TRBV12-3 or TRBV12-4 to TRBJ2-4; 7 bases line up with TRBD2. V was clipped by 4 bases and J by 1 base; unmatched bases: 4. The CDR3 contains 15 residues. The CDR3 DNA is TGTGCCAGCAGTTGGGGGGGTATGGCCAAAAACATTCAGTACTTC. This encodes CASSWGGMAKNIQYF.

This clonotype was seen more than once but under ten times. The chain combines TRBV5-1 with TRBJ2-2; a possible D gene is TRBD1 (6 bases). Germline V gene data show CDR1 as SGHRS and CDR2 as YFSETQ. This CDR3 is 17 amino acids long. Trimming cost V 0 bases and J 5 bases, with 17 bases left between them. CDR3 nucleotides: TGCGCCAGCAGCTTGGCCTCCGGGACACTGAGGACCGGGGAGCTGTTTTTT. This sequence encodes CASSLASGTLRTGELFF.

This clonotype was counted only a few times. V and J are TRBV6-2 or TRBV6-3 and TRBJ2-7, with D maybe TRBD2 (5 bases). Germline CDR1 MNHEY, CDR2 SVGEGT. V gave up 6 bases and J gave up 4 bases, with 13 bases separating them. The CDR3 is 13 amino acids. Written as DNA, the CDR3 is TGTGCCAGCAGGGAGGTTGGGAGTTACGAGCAGTACTTC. It is translated as CASREVGSYEQYF.

This chain uses TRBV19 with TRBJ2-5; a weak D match, TRBD2 (5 bases). Trimming removed 5 bases at V and 4 bases at J, with 11 bases between. Germline V gives CDR1 LNHDA, CDR2 SQIVND (reference sequence). The CDR3 has 13 amino acids. CDR3 sequence reads: CASSPGFGETQYF. CDR3 in DNA: TGTGCCAGTAGTCCGGGATTTGGAGAGACCCAGTACTTC.

This clonotype came up many times. One junction end does not reproduce the germline sequence, and a read error may be involved. This rearrangement joins TRBV11-3 to TRBJ1-2; weak D call: TRBD1 (6 bases). Per germline, CDR1 SGHNT and CDR2 YENEEA. CDR3 length equals 12 residues. CDR3 coding DNA: TGTGCCAGCAGCTTCGGTTCTGGGGGGCCACACTTC. Protein product: CASSFGSGGPHF.

This clonotype was counted between two and nine times. CDR3 sequence (DNA): TGTGCCAGCAGGAAAGGGACAGGGATGGACGAGCAGTACTTC. Translated: CASRKGTGMDEQYF. The genes are TRBV6-1 and TRBJ2-7; 9 nucleotides match TRBD1. This CDR3 comprises 14 residues. The V gene end was trimmed by 6 bases and the J gene end by 5 bases; junction bases not matched to a gene: 8. CDR1 is MNHNS, CDR2 SASEGT, per germline.

In its sample, this clonotype was seen a few times. This chain connects TRBV12-3 or TRBV12-4 to TRBJ2-3, with D perhaps given as TRBD1 or TRBD2 (5 bases each). V shed 7 bases and J shed 10 bases, with 15 bases lying between them. This CDR3 region has 12 residues. CDR3 loop: CASKTATGPQYF. The CDR3 nucleotides are TGTGCCAGCAAGACAGCGACGGGGCCGCAGTATTTT.

The table lists this clonotype with a few counts. The gene calls are TRBV20-1 and TRBJ2-1; D is possibly TRBD2 (7 bases). Germline CDR1 is DFQATT and CDR2 is SNEGSKA (reference sequence). Trimming removed 0 bases at V and 10 bases at J, with 22 bases between. This CDR3 is 16 amino acids long. Here the CDR3 DNA reads TGCAGTGCTAGAGATCACCGGCGGGGGCCTTTATCAGAGCAGTTCTTC. This codes for CSARDHRRGPLSEQFF.

The chain combines TRBV4-3 with TRBJ2-7; 8 bases are a match to TRBD1. The germline gives CDR1 LGHNA, CDR2 YSLEER. Trimming cost V 3 bases and J 4 bases; bases outside gene matches: 11. The CDR3 totals 16 residues. This chain's CDR3 is CASSQDRASGLYEQYF. CDR3 DNA sequence: TGCGCCAGCAGCCAGGACAGGGCCAGCGGGTTGTACGAGCAGTACTTC.

The V call is TRBV12-3 or TRBV12-4, the J call TRBJ1-2, with D possibly being TRBD1 (6 bases). The CDR3 loop spans 15 amino acids. Trimming left V 6 bases short and J 10 bases short, with 24 bases between. The CDR3 protein is CASSRGGLSGHDYTF. The CDR3 nucleotides are TGTGCCAGCAGCCGAGGGGGGTTGTCAGGTCATGACTACACCTTC.